This T cell receptor beta chain originates from a study of control samples from healthy donors and cancer patients (dated by TCRdb to 2018 to 2020). About this clone itself: The antigen it recognizes is unknown. Per-base qualities were not stored, and no clone one base away is much larger.

V is reduced by 5 bases and J by 7 bases, leaving a spacing of 8 bases between them. For CDR1 and CDR2, the germline V gene (reference sequence) lists PRHDT and FYEKMQ. The CDR3, from cysteine to phenylalanine, totals 11 residues. The retained sequence is limited to the CDR3, 33 bases, with the frame set at the first base. The library was prepared using the immunoSEQ multiplex PCR assay. The immuneACCESS repertoire file appears here via TCRdb, limited to in-frame rearrangements. These files lack a portion of the clones; in checked studies, under half of the deficit traces to unresolved V genes, and the cause of the others is not known. Across this sample there are 140,000 to 150,000 clones, with over 85% seen only once. More than 5% of the sample is in the top ten clones.

The chain uses TRBV13 and TRBJ1-1; the D gene cannot be named for sure. This receptor was taken from a man aged 18 to 35 in good health. The sample consisted of blood. The CDR3 region has the sequence CASSSGFEAFF. The nucleotide sequence is given as TGTGCCAGCAGCAGCGGGTTTGAAGCTTTCTTT.